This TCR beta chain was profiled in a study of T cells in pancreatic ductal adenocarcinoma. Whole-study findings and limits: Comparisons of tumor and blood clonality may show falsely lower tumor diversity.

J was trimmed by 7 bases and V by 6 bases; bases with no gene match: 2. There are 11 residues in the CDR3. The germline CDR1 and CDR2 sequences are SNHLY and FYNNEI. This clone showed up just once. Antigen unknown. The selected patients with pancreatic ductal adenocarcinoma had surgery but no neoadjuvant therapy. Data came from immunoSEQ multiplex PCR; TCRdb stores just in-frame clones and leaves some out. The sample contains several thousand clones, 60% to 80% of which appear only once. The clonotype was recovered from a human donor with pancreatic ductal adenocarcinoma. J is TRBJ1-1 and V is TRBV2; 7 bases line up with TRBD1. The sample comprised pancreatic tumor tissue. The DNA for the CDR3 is TGTGCCAGCAGCAGGGGGGTTGAAGCTTTCTTT. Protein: CASSRGVEAFF.